This entry describes one TCR beta chain. The protocol was immunoSEQ multiplex PCR, while the TCRdb copy is restricted to in-frame clones and leaves out a portion. The sample lists some 240,000 clones; 65% to 90% were seen once. Germline-derived CDR1 and CDR2 are SGHVS and FQNEAQ. The ends were cut back, 5 bases at V and 7 bases at J, with 9 bases in the middle. CDR3 length equals 12 residues. This record comes from a study of blood T cell repertoires in COVID-19. This receptor was taken from a woman aged 70-85 years with COVID-19, enrolled during active disease. Sequenced material: peripheral blood. The rearrangement links TRBV7-8 to TRBJ1-5; D unresolved. The CDR3 protein is CASSLIQQPQHF. The CDR3 coding sequence is TGTGCCAGCAGCCTGATACAACAGCCCCAGCATTTT.